This TCR beta chain was retrieved from a study of cytomegalovirus exposure and HLA in healthy donors. Study-wide findings and caveats: In most subjects, TCR beta sequences reportedly gave accurate predictions of HLA-A and HLA-B alleles. DRB1 showed the most TCR associations and HLA-C the fewest in a later analysis, as rates varied by HLA locus. For most TCR sequences rarity was the rule, although some public TCRs occurred in many donors.

A remark on this clone: Its antigen is as yet unknown.

The donors were healthy bone marrow donors. The CDR3 contains 14 residues. Germline V gene sequence: CDR1 SGHVS, CDR2 FNYEAQ. The V segment lost 5 bases and the J segment 4 bases; nucleotides outside the gene matches: 2. The PCR ran on 60 Vbeta and 13 Jbeta primers. Here immunoSEQ multiplex PCR was the method, and the copy in TCRdb shows in-frame clones only, minus some. The sample comprises around 130,000 clones, approximately 80% of which are singletons, and almost 6% rests with the top ten. This TCR derives from a woman between 40 and 50 years old in good health and CMV-seropositive. The sequencing sample was made of PBMCs. The chain carries TRBV7-6 and TRBJ2-2; TRBD1 aligns across 9 bases. The CDR3 region is CASSIQGATGELFF. The CDR3, as DNA: TGTGCCAGCAGCATACAGGGGGCCACCGGGGAGCTGTTTTTT.